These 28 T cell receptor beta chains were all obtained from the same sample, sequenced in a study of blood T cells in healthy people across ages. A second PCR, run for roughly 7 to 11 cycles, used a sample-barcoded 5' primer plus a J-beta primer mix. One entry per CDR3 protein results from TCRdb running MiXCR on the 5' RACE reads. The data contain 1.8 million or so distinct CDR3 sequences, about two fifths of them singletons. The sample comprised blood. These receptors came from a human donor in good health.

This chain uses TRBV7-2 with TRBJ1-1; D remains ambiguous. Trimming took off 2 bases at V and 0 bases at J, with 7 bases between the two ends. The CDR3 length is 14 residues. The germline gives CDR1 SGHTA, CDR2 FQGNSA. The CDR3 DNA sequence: TGTGCCAGCAGCTTAATGCCCCTGAACACTGAAGCTTTCTTT. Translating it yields CASSLMPLNTEAFF.

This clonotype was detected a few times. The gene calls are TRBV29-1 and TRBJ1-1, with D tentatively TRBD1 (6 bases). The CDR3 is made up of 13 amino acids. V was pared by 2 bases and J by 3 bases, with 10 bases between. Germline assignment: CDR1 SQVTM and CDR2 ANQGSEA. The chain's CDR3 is CSVETGKDTEAFF. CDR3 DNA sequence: TGCAGCGTTGAAACAGGGAAGGACACTGAAGCTTTCTTT.

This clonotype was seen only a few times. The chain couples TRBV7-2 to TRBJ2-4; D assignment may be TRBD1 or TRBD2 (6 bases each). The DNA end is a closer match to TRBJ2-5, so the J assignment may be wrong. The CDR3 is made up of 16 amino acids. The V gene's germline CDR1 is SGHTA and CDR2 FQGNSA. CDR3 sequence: CASSLLPRGGQETQYF. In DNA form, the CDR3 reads TGTGCCAGCAGCTTACTTCCCAGGGGAGGACAGGAGACCCAGTACTTC.

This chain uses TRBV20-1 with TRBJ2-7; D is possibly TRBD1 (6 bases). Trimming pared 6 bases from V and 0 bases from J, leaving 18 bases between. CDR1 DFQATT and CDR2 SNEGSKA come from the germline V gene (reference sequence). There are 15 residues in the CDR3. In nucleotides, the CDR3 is TGCAGTGCGAGACCACCGACAGGCGGCTCCTACGAGCAGTACTTC. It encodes CSARPPTGGSYEQYF.

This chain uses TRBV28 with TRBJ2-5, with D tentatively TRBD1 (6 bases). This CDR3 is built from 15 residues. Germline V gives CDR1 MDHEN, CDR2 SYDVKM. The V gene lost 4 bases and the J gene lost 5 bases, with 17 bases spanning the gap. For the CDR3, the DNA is TGTGCCAGCAGTTATCAGGGGTGGCTCGGGGAGACCCAGTACTTC. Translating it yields CASSYQGWLGETQYF.

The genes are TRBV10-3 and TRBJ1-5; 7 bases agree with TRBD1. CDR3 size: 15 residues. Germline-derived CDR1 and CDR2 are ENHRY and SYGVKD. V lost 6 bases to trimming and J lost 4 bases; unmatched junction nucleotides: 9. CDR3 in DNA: TGTGCCATCAGCCCTACCGGGACAGAAAATCAGCCCCAGCATTTT. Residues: CAISPTGTENQPQHF.

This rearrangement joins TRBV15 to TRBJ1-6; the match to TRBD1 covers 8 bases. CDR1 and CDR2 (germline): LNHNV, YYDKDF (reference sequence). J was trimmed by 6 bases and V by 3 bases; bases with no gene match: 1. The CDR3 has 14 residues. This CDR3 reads CATSSGQGNSPLHF. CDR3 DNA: TGTGCCACCAGCAGTGGACAGGGTAATTCACCCCTCCACTTT.

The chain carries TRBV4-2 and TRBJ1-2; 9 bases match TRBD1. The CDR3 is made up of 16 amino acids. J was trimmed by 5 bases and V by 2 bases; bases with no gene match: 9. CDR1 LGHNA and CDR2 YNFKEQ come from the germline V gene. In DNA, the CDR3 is TGTGCCAGCAGCCAACTGGAAACAGGGGGCTTATATGGCTACACCTTC. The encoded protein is CASSQLETGGLYGYTF.

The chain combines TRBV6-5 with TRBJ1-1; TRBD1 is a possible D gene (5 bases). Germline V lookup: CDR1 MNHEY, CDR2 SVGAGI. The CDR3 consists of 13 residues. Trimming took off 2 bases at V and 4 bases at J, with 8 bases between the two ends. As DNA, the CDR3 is TGTGCCAGCAGTTACGGGGCACGCACTGAAGCTTTCTTT. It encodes CASSYGARTEAFF.

Here the CDR3 reads CASSHPRPGSSYEQYF. For the CDR3, the DNA is TGCGCCAGCAGCCACCCTCGACCCGGCAGCTCCTACGAGCAGTACTTC. The V gene is TRBV4-1, the J gene TRBJ2-7; D is ambiguous. V lost 3 bases and J lost 0, with 15 bases in between. The germline CDR1 and CDR2 sequences are MGHRA and YSYEKL. This CDR3 has 16 amino acids.

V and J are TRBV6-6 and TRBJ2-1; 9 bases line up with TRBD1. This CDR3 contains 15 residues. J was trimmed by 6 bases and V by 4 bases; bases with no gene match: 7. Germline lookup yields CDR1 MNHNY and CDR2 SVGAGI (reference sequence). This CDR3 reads CASSSGQGTLNEQFF. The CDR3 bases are TGTGCCAGCAGTTCCGGACAGGGGACCCTCAATGAGCAGTTCTTC.

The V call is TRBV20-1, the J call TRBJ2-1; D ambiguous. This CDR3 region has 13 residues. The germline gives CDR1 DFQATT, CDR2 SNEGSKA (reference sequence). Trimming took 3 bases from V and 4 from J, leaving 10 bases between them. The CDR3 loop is CSASEPTYNEQFF. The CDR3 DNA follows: TGCAGTGCTAGTGAACCTACTTACAATGAGCAGTTCTTC.

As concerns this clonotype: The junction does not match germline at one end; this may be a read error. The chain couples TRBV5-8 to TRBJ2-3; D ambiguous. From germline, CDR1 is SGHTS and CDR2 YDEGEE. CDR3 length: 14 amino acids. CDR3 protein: CASSLRQAPDTRYF. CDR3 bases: TGTGCCAGCAGCTTGAGGCAGGCCCCAGATACGCGGTATTTT.

The CDR3 DNA reads TGCGCCAGCAGCCGGCCGGGACAGGGAATAAATCACACCTTC. The encoded protein is CASSRPGQGINHTF. This sequence joins TRBV4-3 and TRBJ1-2, with 9 positions matching TRBD1. Looked up from germline, CDR1 is LGHNA and CDR2 is YSLEER. V was pared by 4 bases and J by 12 bases, with 12 bases of the junction left unmatched. The CDR3 has 14 residues.

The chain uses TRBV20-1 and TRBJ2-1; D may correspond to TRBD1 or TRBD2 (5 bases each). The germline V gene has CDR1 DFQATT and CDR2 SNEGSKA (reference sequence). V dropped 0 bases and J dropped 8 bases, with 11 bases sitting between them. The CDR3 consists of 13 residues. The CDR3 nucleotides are TGCAGTGCTAGAGATGGGACCTGGGATGAGCAGTTCTTC. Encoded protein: CSARDGTWDEQFF.

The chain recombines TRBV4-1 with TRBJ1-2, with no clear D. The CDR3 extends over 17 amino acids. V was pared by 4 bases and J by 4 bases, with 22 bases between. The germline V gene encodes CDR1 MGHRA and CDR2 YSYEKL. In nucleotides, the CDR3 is TGCGCCAGCAGCCTCATCCTCGCCACGACGGAAAGCTATGGCTACACCTTC. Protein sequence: CASSLILATTESYGYTF.

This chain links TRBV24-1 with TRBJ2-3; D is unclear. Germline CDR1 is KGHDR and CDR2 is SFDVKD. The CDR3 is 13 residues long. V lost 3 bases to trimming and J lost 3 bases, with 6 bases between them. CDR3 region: CATSDADTDTQYF. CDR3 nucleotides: TGTGCCACCAGTGATGCAGATACAGATACGCAGTATTTT.

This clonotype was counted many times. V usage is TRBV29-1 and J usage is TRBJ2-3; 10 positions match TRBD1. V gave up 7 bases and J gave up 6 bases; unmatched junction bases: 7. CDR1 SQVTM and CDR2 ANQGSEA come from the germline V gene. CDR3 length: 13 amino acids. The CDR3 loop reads CSGTGTGVDTQYF. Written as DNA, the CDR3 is TGCAGCGGCACCGGGACAGGGGTGGATACGCAGTATTTT.

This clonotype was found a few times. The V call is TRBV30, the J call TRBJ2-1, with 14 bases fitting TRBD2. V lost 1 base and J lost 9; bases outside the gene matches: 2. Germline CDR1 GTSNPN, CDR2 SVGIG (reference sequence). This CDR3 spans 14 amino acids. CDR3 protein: CAWSAGLAGVEQFF. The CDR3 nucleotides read TGTGCCTGGAGTGCGGGACTAGCGGGGGTTGAGCAGTTCTTC.

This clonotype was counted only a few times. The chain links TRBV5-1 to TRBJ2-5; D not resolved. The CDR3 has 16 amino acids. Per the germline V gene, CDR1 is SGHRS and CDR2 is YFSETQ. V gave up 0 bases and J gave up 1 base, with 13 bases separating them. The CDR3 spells CASSLVAAGPQETQYF. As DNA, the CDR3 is TGCGCCAGCAGCTTGGTTGCTGCCGGTCCCCAAGAGACCCAGTACTTC.

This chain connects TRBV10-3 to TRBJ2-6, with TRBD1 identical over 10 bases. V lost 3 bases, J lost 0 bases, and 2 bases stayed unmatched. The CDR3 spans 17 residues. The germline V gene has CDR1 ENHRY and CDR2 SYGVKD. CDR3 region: CAISDRDRGSGANVLTF. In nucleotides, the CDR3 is TGTGCCATCAGTGACCGGGACAGGGGCTCTGGGGCCAACGTCCTGACTTTC.

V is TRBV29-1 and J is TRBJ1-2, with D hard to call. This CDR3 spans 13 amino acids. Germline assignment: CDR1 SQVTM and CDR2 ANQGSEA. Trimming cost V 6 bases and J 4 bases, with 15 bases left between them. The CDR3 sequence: CSVLGWDVYGYTF. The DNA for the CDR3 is TGCAGCGTCCTCGGTTGGGATGTCTATGGCTACACCTTC.

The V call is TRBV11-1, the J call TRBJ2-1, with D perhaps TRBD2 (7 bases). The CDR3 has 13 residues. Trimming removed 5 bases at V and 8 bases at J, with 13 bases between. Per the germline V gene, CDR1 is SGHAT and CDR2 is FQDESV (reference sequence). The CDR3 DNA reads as TGTGCCAGCAGCAGCGGGACAAACGATGAGCAGTTCTTC. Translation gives CASSSGTNDEQFF.

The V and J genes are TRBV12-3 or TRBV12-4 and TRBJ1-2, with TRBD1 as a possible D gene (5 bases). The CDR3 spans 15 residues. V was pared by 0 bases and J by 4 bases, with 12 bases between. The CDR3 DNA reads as TGTGCCAGCAGTTTAGCGCTAGGGACCACCTATGGCTACACCTTC. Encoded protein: CASSLALGTTYGYTF.

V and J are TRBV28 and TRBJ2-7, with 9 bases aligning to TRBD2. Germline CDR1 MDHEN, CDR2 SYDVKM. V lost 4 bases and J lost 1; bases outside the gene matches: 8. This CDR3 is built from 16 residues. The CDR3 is CASSYAQAGGSYEQYF. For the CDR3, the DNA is TGTGCCAGCAGTTACGCTCAGGCGGGGGGGTCCTACGAGCAGTACTTC.

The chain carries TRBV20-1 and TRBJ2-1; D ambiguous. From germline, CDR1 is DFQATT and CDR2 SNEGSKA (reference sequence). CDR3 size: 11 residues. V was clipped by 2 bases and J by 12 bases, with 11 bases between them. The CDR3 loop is CSARPTWGQFF. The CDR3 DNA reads TGCAGTGCTAGACCCACATGGGGGCAGTTCTTC.

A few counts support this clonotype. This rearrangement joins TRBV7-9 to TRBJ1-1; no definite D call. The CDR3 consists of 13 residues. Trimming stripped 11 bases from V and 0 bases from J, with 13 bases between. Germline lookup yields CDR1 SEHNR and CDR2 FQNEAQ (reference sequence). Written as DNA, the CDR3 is TGTGCCGCTCCGGGTGAGTTGAACACTGAAGCTTTCTTT. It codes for CAAPGELNTEAFF.

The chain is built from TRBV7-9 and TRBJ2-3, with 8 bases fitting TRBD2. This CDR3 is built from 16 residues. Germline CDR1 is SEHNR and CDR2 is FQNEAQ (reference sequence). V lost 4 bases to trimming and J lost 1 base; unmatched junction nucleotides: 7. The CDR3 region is CASSSRGGKRTDTQYF. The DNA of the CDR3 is TGTGCCAGCAGCTCTCGGGGGGGCAAGCGCACAGATACGCAGTATTTT.